This entry lists 22 T cell receptor beta chains sequenced from one sample in a study of cytomegalovirus exposure and HLA in healthy donors (dated by TCRdb to about 2017). Library creation used the immunoSEQ multiplex PCR assay. The multiplex PCR relied on a mix of 60 forward primers for TCR Vbeta segments and 13 reverse primers for TCR Jbeta segments. Here the immuneACCESS table is served through TCRdb, limited to in-frame sequences with V and J called. Missing clones are a known gap in these copies; in checked studies unresolved V genes cover under half, and the rest lacks a known reason. The sample includes around 210,000 clones, with around 78% observed a single time. The ten largest clonotypes hold 0.4% to 0.6% of the sample. Specimen: PBMCs. Every receptor here comes from a boy younger than 18 in good health and CMV-seronegative.

J is TRBJ2-5 and V is TRBV19; weak D call: TRBD2 (7 bases). The germline V gene has CDR1 LNHDA and CDR2 SQIVND (reference sequence). Between the trimmed V and J ends, which lost 5 bases and 2 bases, there was a span of 24 bases. The CDR3 has 18 amino acids. CDR3 DNA: TGTGCCAGTAGTCCCTCTCTCGGGAGGACAGCTCTGCAAGAGACCCAGTACTTC. Protein: CASSPSLGRTALQETQYF.

The rearrangement links TRBV9 to TRBJ2-7, with TRBD1 identical over 9 bases. The V and J ends lost 2 bases and 5 bases, in that order; junction bases with no gene match: 11. The CDR3 length is 16 residues. The V gene's germline CDR1 is SGDLS and CDR2 YYNGEE. Written as DNA, the CDR3 is TGTGCCAGCAGCGTTGGGACCGGGACAGGGAACGACGAGCAGTACTTC. It is translated as CASSVGTGTGNDEQYF. Complete variable domain (other parts from reference TRBV9 and TRBJ2-7): DSGVTQTPKHLITATGQRVTLRCSPRSGDLSVYWYQQSLDQGLQFLIQYYNGEERAKGNILERFSAQQFPDLHSELNLSSLELGDSALYFCASSVGTGTGNDEQYFGPGTRLTVT.

This clone was seen a few times. The V call is TRBV30, the J call TRBJ1-1; D not certain. V was shortened by 4 bases and J by 2 bases, with 8 bases between the two germline ends. The V gene's germline CDR1 is GTSNPN and CDR2 SVGIG (reference sequence). The CDR3 is made up of 12 amino acids. DNA for the CDR3: TGTGCCTGGAACTCGGGAAACACTGAAGCTTTCTTT. Encoded protein: CAWNSGNTEAFF. Full variable domain (outside the CDR3, taken from reference TRBV30 and TRBJ1-1): SQTIHQWPATLVQPVGSPLSLECTVEGTSNPNLYWYRQAAGRGLQLLFYSVGIGQISSEVPQNLSASRPQDRQFILSSKKLLLSDSGFYLCAWNSGNTEAFFGQGTRLTVV.

The chain uses TRBV6-1 and TRBJ1-4; 7 nucleotides agree with TRBD1. Losses at the gene ends were 5 bases for V and 8 bases for J; bases not matched to a gene: 5. Per the germline V gene, CDR1 is MNHNS and CDR2 is SASEGT. The CDR3 is 13 amino acids. CDR3 amino acids: CASSPGTAEKLFF. The CDR3 nucleotides are TGTGCCAGCAGTCCCGGGACAGCCGAAAAACTGTTTTTT.

This clone was counted only a few times. The rearrangement links TRBV6-5 to TRBJ1-2, with TRBD1 identical over 11 bases. The V gene end was trimmed by 5 bases and the J gene end by 4 bases; junction bases not matched to a gene: 3. CDR3 length equals 14 residues. Germline lookup yields CDR1 MNHEY and CDR2 SVGAGI. The CDR3 loop reads CASSAGTGGYGYTF. The CDR3 bases are TGTGCCAGCAGTGCCGGGACAGGGGGCTATGGCTACACCTTC.

The chain couples TRBV5-1 to TRBJ1-2; D remains unclear. Germline lookup yields CDR1 SGHRS and CDR2 YFSETQ. V lost 1 base and J 2 bases, leaving 15 bases between the germline ends. CDR3 length equals 16 residues. CDR3 loop: CASSLLAVRENYGYTF. The CDR3 DNA reads as TGCGCCAGCAGCTTGTTAGCGGTTAGGGAGAACTATGGCTACACCTTC.

In its sample, this clone was seen a few times. This sample includes further DNA sequences coding for the same CDR3. V usage is TRBV5-1 and J usage is TRBJ2-1; 7 bases line up with TRBD2. Germline loops: CDR1 SGHRS, CDR2 YFSETQ. J gave up 6 bases and V 2 bases, and 5 bases lay outside the gene matches. The CDR3 is 14 residues long. Here the CDR3 DNA reads TGCGCCAGCAGCTTTGGGGGAGGGGCCAATGAGCAGTTCTTC. Translation gives CASSFGGGANEQFF. Full variable domain (outside the CDR3, taken from reference TRBV5-1 and TRBJ2-1): KAGVTQTPRYLIKTRGQQVTLSCSPISGHRSVSWYQQTPGQGLQFLFEYFSETQRNKGNFPGRFSGRQFSNSRSEMNVSTLELGDSALYLCASSFGGGANEQFFGPGTRLTVL.

The chain carries TRBV25-1 and TRBJ2-7; D remains unclear. With 2 bases removed from V and 5 bases from J, the gap between germline ends came to 13 bases. CDR1 is MGHDK, CDR2 SYGVNS, per germline. The CDR3 length is 14 residues. DNA of the CDR3: TGTGCCAGCAGTGAAAGCCCGACTTGGGACGAGCAGTACTTC. Its protein product is CASSESPTWDEQYF.

The chain uses TRBV29-1 and TRBJ1-1; D gene ambiguous. V lost 4 bases to trimming and J lost 0 bases, with 9 bases between them. The length of the CDR3 is 13 residues. The germline CDR1 and CDR2 sequences are SQVTM and ANQGSEA. This chain's CDR3 is CSVVTAMNTEAFF. As DNA, the CDR3 is TGCAGCGTTGTAACAGCCATGAACACTGAAGCTTTCTTT. The full variable domain, with the rest looked up from reference TRBV29-1 and TRBJ1-1, is SAVISQKPSRDICQRGTSLTIQCQVDSQVTMMFWYRQQPGQSLTLIATANQGSEATYESGFVIDKFPISRPNLTFSTLTVSNMSPEDSSIYLCSVVTAMNTEAFFGQGTRLTVV.

V and J are TRBV20-1 and TRBJ1-1, with D unclear. Germline CDR1 DFQATT, CDR2 SNEGSKA (reference sequence). V lost 3 bases and J lost 12, with 14 bases in between. This CDR3 spans 11 amino acids. The CDR3 nucleotides are TGCAGTGCTAGGAGTCCTCCGTTTACTTTCTTT. As protein: CSARSPPFTFF.

The chain uses TRBV14 and TRBJ2-7; D gene uncertain. The CDR3 extends over 12 amino acids. The V and J ends lost 1 base and 2 bases respectively, with 3 bases between them. CDR1 is SGHDN, CDR2 FVKESK, per germline. The CDR3: CASSQVAYEQYF. As DNA, the CDR3 is TGTGCCAGCAGCCAAGTAGCCTACGAGCAGTACTTC. Full variable domain (remainder filled in from reference TRBV14 and TRBJ2-7): EAGVTQFPSHSVIEKGQTVTLRCDPISGHDNLYWYRRVMGKEIKFLLHFVKESKQDESGMPNNRFLAERTGGTYSTLKVQPAELEDSGVYFCASSQVAYEQYFGPGTRLTVT.

As for this clone: The sample contains more than one DNA sequence encoding this CDR3. The V and J genes are TRBV5-1 and TRBJ2-5, with D hard to call. Trimming shortened V by 0 bases and J by 5 bases, and 8 bases separated the two germline ends. Per the germline V gene, CDR1 is SGHRS and CDR2 is YFSETQ. The CDR3 is made up of 13 amino acids. The CDR3 DNA follows: TGCGCCAGCAGCTTGGGGCCACAGGAGACCCAGTACTTC. Encoded protein: CASSLGPQETQYF.

V usage is TRBV18 and J usage is TRBJ1-2; 9 nucleotides agree with TRBD1. V lost 1 base and J lost 6; bases outside the gene matches: 6. CDR1 and CDR2 (germline): KGHSH, LQKENI. The CDR3 has 15 amino acids. The CDR3 reads CASSPRGQGLNGYTF. The CDR3 bases are TGTGCCAGCTCACCACGGGGACAGGGTCTAAATGGCTACACCTTC. Supplemented by reference TRBV18 and TRBJ1-2, the full variable domain reads NAGVMQNPRHLVRRRGQEARLRCSPMKGHSHVYWYRQLPEEGLKFMVYLQKENIIDESGMPKERFSAEFPKEGPSILRIQQVVRGDSAAYFCASSPRGQGLNGYTFGSGTRLTVV.

The chain joins TRBV7-6 to TRBJ1-5, with a possible D match to TRBD1 (6 bases). Germline loops: CDR1 SGHVS, CDR2 FNYEAQ. The CDR3 is 17 residues long. V gave up 5 bases and J gave up 0 bases, with 17 bases separating them. CDR3 DNA: TGTGCCAGCAGCCCCGGACGTACAGGGAATAGCAATCAGCCCCAGCATTTT. It encodes CASSPGRTGNSNQPQHF.

Only one count was recorded for this clone. The J gene is TRBJ2-1, the V gene TRBV30; D possibly corresponds to TRBD2 (6 bases). This CDR3 has 16 residues. Trimming took 1 base from V and 11 from J, leaving 24 bases between them. From germline, CDR1 is GTSNPN and CDR2 SVGIG (reference sequence). The CDR3: CAWSEENRELGYQQFF. CDR3 bases: TGTGCCTGGAGTGAAGAAAATCGGGAGCTAGGGTATCAGCAGTTCTTC. The full variable domain, completed using reference TRBV30 and TRBJ2-1, is SQTIHQWPATLVQPVGSPLSLECTVEGTSNPNLYWYRQAAGRGLQLLFYSVGIGQISSEVPQNLSASRPQDRQFILSSKKLLLSDSGFYLCAWSEENRELGYQQFFGPGTRLTVL.

This sequence joins TRBV7-2 and TRBJ1-4; 11 nucleotides match TRBD1. The CDR3 has 14 amino acids. CDR1 and CDR2 (germline): SGHTA, FQGNSA. V dropped 5 bases and J dropped 8; count of bases not matched to a gene: 4. The CDR3 spells CASSLGTGGEKLFF. The CDR3 DNA follows: TGTGCCAGCAGCCTAGGGACAGGGGGGGAAAAACTGTTTTTT. The variable domain in full, with the rest retrieved from reference TRBV7-2 and TRBJ1-4, is GAGVSQSPSNKVTEKGKDVELRCDPISGHTALYWYRQSLGQGLEFLIYFQGNSAPDKSGLPSDRFSAERTGGSVSTLTIQRTQQEDSAVYLCASSLGTGGEKLFFGSGTQLSVL.

The table lists this clone with a few counts. CDR3 coding DNA: TGTGCCAGCACCCCTCAGGGGAGAACCAGGAGCTCCTATAATTCACCCCTCCACTTT. As protein: CASTPQGRTRSSYNSPLHF. The chain recombines TRBV7-2 with TRBJ1-6; TRBD1 might be the D (6 bases). V was clipped by 7 bases and J by 0 bases, with 22 bases between them. CDR3 length equals 19 residues. Germline CDR1 is SGHTA and CDR2 is FQGNSA.

CDR3 residues: CASSVDLRGSTEAFF. CDR3 sequence (DNA): TGTGCCAGCAGCGTAGATCTGAGGGGGAGCACTGAAGCTTTCTTT. The chain links TRBV9 to TRBJ1-1; D is possibly TRBD1 (6 bases). The length of the CDR3 is 15 residues. Per the germline V gene, CDR1 is SGDLS and CDR2 is YYNGEE. With 0 bases removed from V and 4 bases from J, the gap between germline ends came to 13 bases.

The J gene is TRBJ2-7, the V gene TRBV11-2, with D maybe TRBD2 (6 bases). Trimming removed 5 bases at V and 2 bases at J, with 16 bases between. Germline V CDR1 and CDR2: SGHAT, FQNNGV. CDR3 length: 15 residues. The CDR3 DNA reads as TGTGCCAGCAGCGGGGGGACCCCGCGACCCTACGAGCAGTACTTC. Residues: CASSGGTPRPYEQYF.

The chain's CDR3 is CASSVGDFSNYGYTF. The DNA for the CDR3 is TGTGCCAGCAGCGTAGGAGACTTCTCTAACTATGGCTACACCTTC. The V call is TRBV9, the J call TRBJ1-2; D not resolved. V was shortened by 0 bases and J by 0 bases, with 9 bases between the two germline ends. The CDR3 has 15 residues. Germline V gene data show CDR1 as SGDLS and CDR2 as YYNGEE. Full variable domain (missing parts from reference TRBV9 and TRBJ1-2): DSGVTQTPKHLITATGQRVTLRCSPRSGDLSVYWYQQSLDQGLQFLIQYYNGEERAKGNILERFSAQQFPDLHSELNLSSLELGDSALYFCASSVGDFSNYGYTFGSGTRLTVV.

The rearrangement joins TRBV4-2 to TRBJ1-1, with D perhaps matching TRBD1 (5 bases). V dropped 5 bases and J dropped 1 base, with 14 bases sitting between them. CDR3 length: 15 residues. Per the germline V gene, CDR1 is LGHNA and CDR2 is YNFKEQ. In DNA form, the CDR3 reads TGTGCCAGCAGCACTAGGGGAGGCAGGAACACTGAAGCTTTCTTT. This gives the protein CASSTRGGRNTEAFF.

V and J are TRBV30 and TRBJ2-7, with 9 positions matching TRBD1. Trimming took 5 bases from V and 11 from J; bases not matched to a gene: 4. The germline V gene encodes CDR1 GTSNPN and CDR2 SVGIG (reference sequence). This CDR3 is 10 amino acids long. CDR3 bases: TGTGCCTGGGGGGGACAGGGAAAGTACTTC. Translating it yields CAWGGQGKYF.